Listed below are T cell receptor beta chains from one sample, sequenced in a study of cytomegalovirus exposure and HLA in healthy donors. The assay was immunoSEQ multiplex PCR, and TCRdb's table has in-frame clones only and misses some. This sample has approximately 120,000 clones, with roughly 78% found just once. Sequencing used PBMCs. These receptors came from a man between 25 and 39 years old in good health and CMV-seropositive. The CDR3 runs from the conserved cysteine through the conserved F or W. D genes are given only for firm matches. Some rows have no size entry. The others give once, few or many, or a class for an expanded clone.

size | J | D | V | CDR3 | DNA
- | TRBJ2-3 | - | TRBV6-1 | CASIRADTQYF | TGTGCCAGCATAAGAGCAGATACGCAGTATTTT
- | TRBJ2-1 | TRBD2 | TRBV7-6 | CASSLTSRYNDEQFF | TGTGCCAGCAGCCTGACTAGCCGATACAATGATGAGCAGTTCTTC
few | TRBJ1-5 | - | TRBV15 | CATSSGGGLVNQPQHF | TGTGCCACCAGCAGCGGCGGAGGGTTAGTAAATCAGCCCCAGCATTTT
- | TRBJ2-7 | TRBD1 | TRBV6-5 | CASSDSQGASEQYF | TGTGCCAGCAGCGATAGTCAGGGGGCGAGCGAGCAGTACTTC
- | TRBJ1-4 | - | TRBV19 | CASRRRGATNEKLFF | TGTGCCAGTAGAAGGAGGGGTGCAACTAATGAAAAACTGTTTTTT
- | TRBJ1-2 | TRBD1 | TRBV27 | CASSLVPPGTGGNYGYTF | TGTGCCAGCAGTTTAGTTCCCCCCGGGACAGGGGGTAACTATGGCTACACCTTC
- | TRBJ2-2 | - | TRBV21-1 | CASSNAGLAGVTGELFF | TGTGCCAGCAGCAACGCTGGCCTAGCGGGGGTAACCGGGGAGCTGTTTTTT
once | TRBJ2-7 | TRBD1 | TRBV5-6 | CASSPGTGLSYEQYF | TGTGCCAGCAGCCCCGGGACAGGGCTTTCCTACGAGCAGTACTTC
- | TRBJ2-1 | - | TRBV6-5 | CASTETGSLVDEQFF | TGTGCCAGCACCGAGACAGGTTCCCTCGTCGATGAGCAGTTCTTC
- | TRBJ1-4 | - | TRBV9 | CASSVGTVSNEKLFF | TGTGCCAGCAGCGTAGGTACAGTGTCTAATGAAAAACTGTTTTTT
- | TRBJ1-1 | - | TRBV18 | CASSPVFRTLNTEVFF | TGTGCCAGCTCACCGGTTTTCCGGACACTTAACACTGAAGTTTTCTTT
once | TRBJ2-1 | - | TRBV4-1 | CASSLWTIYNEQFF | TGCGCCAGCAGCCTTTGGACTATTTACAATGAGCAGTTCTTC
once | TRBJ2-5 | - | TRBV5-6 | CASSLVQAEETQYF | TGTGCCAGCAGCTTGGTGCAGGCTGAAGAGACCCAGTACTTC
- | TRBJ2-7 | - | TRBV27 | CASSAGIKTYEQYF | TGTGCCAGCAGTGCAGGGATAAAAACCTACGAGCAGTACTTC
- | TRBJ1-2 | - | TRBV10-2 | CASSESGTLTYGYTF | TGCGCCAGCAGTGAGTCAGGGACACTTACTTATGGCTACACCTTC
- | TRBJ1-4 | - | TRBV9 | CASSVGGTRGNEKLFF | TGTGCCAGCAGCGTAGGTGGGACTAGGGGGAATGAAAAACTGTTTTTT
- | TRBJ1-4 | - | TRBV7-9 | CASRQTAVATNEKLFF | TGTGCCAGCAGGCAAACGGCGGTTGCAACTAATGAAAAACTGTTTTTT
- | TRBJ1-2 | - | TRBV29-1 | CSVGRGNGYTF | TGCAGCGTCGGCAGGGGAAACGGCTACACCTTC
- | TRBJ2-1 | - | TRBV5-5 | CASSLRENEQFF | TGTGCCAGCAGCTTGAGAGAAAATGAGCAGTTCTTC
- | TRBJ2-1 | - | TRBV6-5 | CASSPLPNYNEQFF | TGTGCCAGCAGCCCACTACCGAACTACAATGAGCAGTTCTTC